This is a list of T cell receptor beta chains from one sample in a study of cytomegalovirus exposure and HLA in healthy donors. Sequenced by immunoSEQ multiplex PCR; TCRdb stores in-frame clones only, minus some. The sample consists of some 150,000 clones, about 72% of them appearing once. The source material was PBMCs. These receptor sequences come from a man aged 35 to 55 in good health and CMV-seronegative. CDR3s leave out the opening cysteine and the closing phenylalanine or tryptophan. Size tells how often a clone was seen (once, few, many) or the class of an expanded clone, and some rows leave it out.

J: TRBJ2-1
V: TRBV15
size: .
CDR3: ATSRVFTEQF

J: TRBJ1-4
V: TRBV9
size: .
CDR3: ASSGQQGHEKLF

J: TRBJ1-5
V: TRBV7-8
size: .
CDR3: ASSLALWTGAGNQPQH

J: TRBJ1-2
V: TRBV11-2
size: .
CDR3: ASSLNGGLGYT

J: TRBJ2-1
V: TRBV6-1
size: .
CDR3: ASSDRFNEQF

J: TRBJ1-2
V: TRBV10-3
size: .
CDR3: AISLGQGYGYT

J: TRBJ1-2
V: TRBV27
size: few
CDR3: ASSPTRVYGYT

J: TRBJ1-2
V: TRBV7-9
size: few
CDR3: ASSRDWGGSNYGYT

J: TRBJ2-1
V: TRBV10-1
size: .
CDR3: ASSDGLAEQF

J: TRBJ1-5
V: TRBV5-1
size: .
CDR3: ASSLDGGNDQPQH

J: TRBJ2-3
V: TRBV25-1
size: once
CDR3: ASSTTFPGTLSTDTQY

J: TRBJ2-2
V: TRBV5-1
size: .
CDR3: ASSLVQGITGELF

J: TRBJ1-4
V: TRBV6-1
size: .
CDR3: ASSVSIINEKLF

J: TRBJ2-2
V: TRBV21-1
size: .
CDR3: ASSKRGTANTGELF

J: TRBJ1-5
V: TRBV19
size: .
CDR3: ASSRRGIEDQPQH

J: TRBJ2-1
V: TRBV11-2
size: .
CDR3: ASSPPGDRGLNEQF

J: TRBJ1-2
V: TRBV2
size: .
CDR3: ASSEGRNYGYT

J: TRBJ1-1
V: TRBV7-8
size: .
CDR3: ASSVRVNTEAF

J: TRBJ2-1
V: TRBV7-9
size: .
CDR3: ASSLKWGRSSYNEQF

J: TRBJ2-7
V: TRBV5-1
size: .
CDR3: ASSQDRVTRLEQY

J: TRBJ2-3
V: TRBV7-2
size: .
CDR3: ASTRRLAGTDTQY

J: TRBJ2-3
V: TRBV5-1
size: .
CDR3: ASSLEGQSGPDTQY

J: TRBJ1-2
V: TRBV7-9
size: .
CDR3: ASSLASTGIAGYT

J: TRBJ2-7
V: TRBV4-1
size: few
CDR3: ASSQVRSSYEQY

J: TRBJ2-1
V: TRBV15
size: .
CDR3: ATSRVSGYNEQF

J: TRBJ2-1
V: TRBV27
size: few
CDR3: ASSLVASGYNEQF

J: TRBJ2-7
V: TRBV15
size: .
CDR3: ATSRDRGSGSSYEQY

J: TRBJ1-3
V: TRBV4-1
size: .
CDR3: ASSLGQTTGNTIY

J: TRBJ2-3
V: TRBV5-6
size: .
CDR3: ASSSIGGGGDTQY

J: TRBJ1-2
V: TRBV30
size: .
CDR3: AWGNAAGGHYGYT

J: TRBJ2-3
V: TRBV27
size: .
CDR3: ASTDSGVGTDTQY

J: TRBJ1-2
V: TRBV2
size: few
CDR3: ASSEEGPQGDYGYT

J: TRBJ2-1
V: TRBV5-5
size: .
CDR3: ASSLRSDSYNEQF

J: TRBJ1-2
V: TRBV4-2
size: .
CDR3: ASSQVAGHIINYGYT

J: TRBJ1-2
V: TRBV6-6
size: .
CDR3: ASSSGLPYGYT

J: TRBJ2-7
V: TRBV15
size: .
CDR3: ATSRGVGSQGSYEQY

J: TRBJ2-2
V: TRBV29-1
size: .
CDR3: SARNSGRVPGELF

J: TRBJ1-3
V: TRBV6-5
size: few
CDR3: ASSYGGDSGNTIY

J: TRBJ2-5
V: TRBV6-1
size: .
CDR3: ASSEDTSVGGTQY

J: TRBJ2-5
V: TRBV5-1
size: .
CDR3: ASAEGTGKQTQY

J: TRBJ2-7
V: TRBV6-4
size: .
CDR3: ASSDPGTSGLLYEQY

J: TRBJ2-7
V: TRBV2
size: .
CDR3: ASSTLSGRIGHEQY

J: TRBJ2-3
V: TRBV16
size: .
CDR3: ASSPPNRDRERSGTQY

J: TRBJ2-7
V: TRBV5-1
size: .
CDR3: ASSALAATYEQY

J: TRBJ1-1
V: TRBV5-1
size: .
CDR3: ASSLRGPVGDEAF

J: TRBJ2-3
V: TRBV6-5
size: .
CDR3: ASSSRTSGGTDTQY